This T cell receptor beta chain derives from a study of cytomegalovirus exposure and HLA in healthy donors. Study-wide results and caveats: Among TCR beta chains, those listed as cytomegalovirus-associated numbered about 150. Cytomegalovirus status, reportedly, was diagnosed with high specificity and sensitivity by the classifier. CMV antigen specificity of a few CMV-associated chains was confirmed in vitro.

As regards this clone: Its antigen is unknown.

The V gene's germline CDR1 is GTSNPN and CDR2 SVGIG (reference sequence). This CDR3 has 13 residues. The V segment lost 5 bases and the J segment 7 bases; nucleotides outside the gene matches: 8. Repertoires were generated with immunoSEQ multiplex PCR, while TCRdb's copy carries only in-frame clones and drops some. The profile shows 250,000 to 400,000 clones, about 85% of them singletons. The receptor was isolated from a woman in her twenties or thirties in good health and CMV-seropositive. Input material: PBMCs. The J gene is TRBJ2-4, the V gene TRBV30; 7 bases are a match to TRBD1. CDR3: CAWPHEQGNIQYF. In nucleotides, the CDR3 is TGTGCCTGGCCTCATGAACAGGGGAACATTCAGTACTTC.